Described below is a single T cell receptor (beta chain) sequence and its context. Its antigen is unknown. Germline V lookup: CDR1 MNHNY, CDR2 SVGAGI (reference sequence). Trimming cost V 0 bases and J 7 bases; bases outside gene matches: 3. The CDR3 loop spans 14 amino acids. The data stem from a study of radiation and T cells in renal cell carcinoma. Whole-study results and caveats: Top tumor clonotypes rose in blood 2 weeks post-radiation, then contracted.

Profiled with immunoSEQ multiplex PCR; TCRdb holds only in-frame clones, not every one. The repertoire holds around 100,000 clones, with approximately 80% as singletons. Time point defined: blood 4 weeks post-SBRT, at nephrectomy. Treatment reported: 15 Gy SBRT to primary tumor, nephrectomy 4 weeks later. Nephrectomy followed 15 Gy stereotactic body radiation by 4 weeks. Radiation-treated patients gave blood at baseline, week 2 and week 4. The patient's renal cell carcinoma had clear cell pathology. This chain joins TRBV6-6 and TRBJ1-2; the match to TRBD1 covers 9 bases. This receptor was identified in a man aged 55 to 70 with renal cell carcinoma. Material: blood, obtained from a patient whose treatment included radiotherapy and nephrectomy. In DNA, the CDR3 is TGTGCCAGCAGTTACTCCGGGACAGGGAGTGGCTACACCTTC. Translation gives CASSYSGTGSGYTF.